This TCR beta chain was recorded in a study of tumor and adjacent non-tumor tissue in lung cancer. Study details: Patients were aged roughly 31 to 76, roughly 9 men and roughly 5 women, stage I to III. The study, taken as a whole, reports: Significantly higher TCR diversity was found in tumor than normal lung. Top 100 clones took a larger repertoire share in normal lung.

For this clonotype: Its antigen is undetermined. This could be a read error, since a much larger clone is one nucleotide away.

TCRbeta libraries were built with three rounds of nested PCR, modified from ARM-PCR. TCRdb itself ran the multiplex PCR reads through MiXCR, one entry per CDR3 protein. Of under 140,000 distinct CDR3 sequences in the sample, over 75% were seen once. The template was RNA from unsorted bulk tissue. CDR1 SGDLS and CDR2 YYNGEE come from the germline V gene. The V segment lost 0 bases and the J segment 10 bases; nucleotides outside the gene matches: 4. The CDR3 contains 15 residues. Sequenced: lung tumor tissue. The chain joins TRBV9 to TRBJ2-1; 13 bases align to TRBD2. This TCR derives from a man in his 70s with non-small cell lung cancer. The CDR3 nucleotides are TGTGCCAGCAGCGTAGGACTAGCGGGAGGAAGGGAGCAGTTCTTC. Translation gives CASSVGLAGGREQFF.